This T cell receptor beta chain emerged from a study of T cells after somatic rescue of genetic block. TCRdb keeps only in-frame clones here, not all; method: immunoSEQ multiplex PCR. This repertoire shows 110,000 or so clones, 75% to 95% found once; its top ten account for roughly 1.4%. This CDR3 region has 14 residues. The germline V and J ends were trimmed by 7 bases and 0 bases, with 9 bases remaining between them. CDR1 SNHLY and CDR2 FYNNEI come from the germline V gene. The sequence derives from a woman in her late teens or twenties. The sample consisted of peripheral blood mononuclear cells (PBMCs). The chain combines TRBV2 with TRBJ2-2; no clear D. CDR3 sequence (DNA): TGTGCCAGCAAACCGGAAGCGAACACCGGGGAGCTGTTTTTT. It yields the protein CASKPEANTGELFF.